This entry describes one T cell receptor (beta chain). Its antigen remains unidentified. This sample is drawn from a study of identical twins. Findings of the study overall: Out-of-frame TCR alpha sharing in monozygotic twins exceeded recombination model predictions.

Unique molecular identifiers were in the cDNA, with template-switch universal primer binding. One entry per CDR3 protein, called by TCRdb with MiXCR from the 5' RACE reads. The table lists some 1,700,000 distinct CDR3 sequences, about 30% of them singletons. The CDR3 length is 15 residues. With 5 bases removed from V and 4 bases from J, the gap between germline ends came to 16 bases. Germline V gene lookup returns CDR1 SGHVS and CDR2 FQNEAQ. Sequencing was performed on cord blood. The sequence was obtained from a newborn girl in good health. The chain is built from TRBV7-8 and TRBJ2-3, with D uncertain. CDR3 nucleotide sequence: TGTGCCAGCAGCCCGAGAGTGGGTAATCCAGATACGCAGTATTTT. It specifies CASSPRVGNPDTQYF. The full variable domain, completed using reference TRBV7-8 and TRBJ2-3, is GAGVSQSPRYKVAKRGQDVALRCDPISGHVSLFWYQQALGQGPEFLTYFQNEAQLDKSGLPSDRFFAERPEGSVSTLKIQRTQQEDSAVYLCASSPRVGNPDTQYFGPGTRLTVL.